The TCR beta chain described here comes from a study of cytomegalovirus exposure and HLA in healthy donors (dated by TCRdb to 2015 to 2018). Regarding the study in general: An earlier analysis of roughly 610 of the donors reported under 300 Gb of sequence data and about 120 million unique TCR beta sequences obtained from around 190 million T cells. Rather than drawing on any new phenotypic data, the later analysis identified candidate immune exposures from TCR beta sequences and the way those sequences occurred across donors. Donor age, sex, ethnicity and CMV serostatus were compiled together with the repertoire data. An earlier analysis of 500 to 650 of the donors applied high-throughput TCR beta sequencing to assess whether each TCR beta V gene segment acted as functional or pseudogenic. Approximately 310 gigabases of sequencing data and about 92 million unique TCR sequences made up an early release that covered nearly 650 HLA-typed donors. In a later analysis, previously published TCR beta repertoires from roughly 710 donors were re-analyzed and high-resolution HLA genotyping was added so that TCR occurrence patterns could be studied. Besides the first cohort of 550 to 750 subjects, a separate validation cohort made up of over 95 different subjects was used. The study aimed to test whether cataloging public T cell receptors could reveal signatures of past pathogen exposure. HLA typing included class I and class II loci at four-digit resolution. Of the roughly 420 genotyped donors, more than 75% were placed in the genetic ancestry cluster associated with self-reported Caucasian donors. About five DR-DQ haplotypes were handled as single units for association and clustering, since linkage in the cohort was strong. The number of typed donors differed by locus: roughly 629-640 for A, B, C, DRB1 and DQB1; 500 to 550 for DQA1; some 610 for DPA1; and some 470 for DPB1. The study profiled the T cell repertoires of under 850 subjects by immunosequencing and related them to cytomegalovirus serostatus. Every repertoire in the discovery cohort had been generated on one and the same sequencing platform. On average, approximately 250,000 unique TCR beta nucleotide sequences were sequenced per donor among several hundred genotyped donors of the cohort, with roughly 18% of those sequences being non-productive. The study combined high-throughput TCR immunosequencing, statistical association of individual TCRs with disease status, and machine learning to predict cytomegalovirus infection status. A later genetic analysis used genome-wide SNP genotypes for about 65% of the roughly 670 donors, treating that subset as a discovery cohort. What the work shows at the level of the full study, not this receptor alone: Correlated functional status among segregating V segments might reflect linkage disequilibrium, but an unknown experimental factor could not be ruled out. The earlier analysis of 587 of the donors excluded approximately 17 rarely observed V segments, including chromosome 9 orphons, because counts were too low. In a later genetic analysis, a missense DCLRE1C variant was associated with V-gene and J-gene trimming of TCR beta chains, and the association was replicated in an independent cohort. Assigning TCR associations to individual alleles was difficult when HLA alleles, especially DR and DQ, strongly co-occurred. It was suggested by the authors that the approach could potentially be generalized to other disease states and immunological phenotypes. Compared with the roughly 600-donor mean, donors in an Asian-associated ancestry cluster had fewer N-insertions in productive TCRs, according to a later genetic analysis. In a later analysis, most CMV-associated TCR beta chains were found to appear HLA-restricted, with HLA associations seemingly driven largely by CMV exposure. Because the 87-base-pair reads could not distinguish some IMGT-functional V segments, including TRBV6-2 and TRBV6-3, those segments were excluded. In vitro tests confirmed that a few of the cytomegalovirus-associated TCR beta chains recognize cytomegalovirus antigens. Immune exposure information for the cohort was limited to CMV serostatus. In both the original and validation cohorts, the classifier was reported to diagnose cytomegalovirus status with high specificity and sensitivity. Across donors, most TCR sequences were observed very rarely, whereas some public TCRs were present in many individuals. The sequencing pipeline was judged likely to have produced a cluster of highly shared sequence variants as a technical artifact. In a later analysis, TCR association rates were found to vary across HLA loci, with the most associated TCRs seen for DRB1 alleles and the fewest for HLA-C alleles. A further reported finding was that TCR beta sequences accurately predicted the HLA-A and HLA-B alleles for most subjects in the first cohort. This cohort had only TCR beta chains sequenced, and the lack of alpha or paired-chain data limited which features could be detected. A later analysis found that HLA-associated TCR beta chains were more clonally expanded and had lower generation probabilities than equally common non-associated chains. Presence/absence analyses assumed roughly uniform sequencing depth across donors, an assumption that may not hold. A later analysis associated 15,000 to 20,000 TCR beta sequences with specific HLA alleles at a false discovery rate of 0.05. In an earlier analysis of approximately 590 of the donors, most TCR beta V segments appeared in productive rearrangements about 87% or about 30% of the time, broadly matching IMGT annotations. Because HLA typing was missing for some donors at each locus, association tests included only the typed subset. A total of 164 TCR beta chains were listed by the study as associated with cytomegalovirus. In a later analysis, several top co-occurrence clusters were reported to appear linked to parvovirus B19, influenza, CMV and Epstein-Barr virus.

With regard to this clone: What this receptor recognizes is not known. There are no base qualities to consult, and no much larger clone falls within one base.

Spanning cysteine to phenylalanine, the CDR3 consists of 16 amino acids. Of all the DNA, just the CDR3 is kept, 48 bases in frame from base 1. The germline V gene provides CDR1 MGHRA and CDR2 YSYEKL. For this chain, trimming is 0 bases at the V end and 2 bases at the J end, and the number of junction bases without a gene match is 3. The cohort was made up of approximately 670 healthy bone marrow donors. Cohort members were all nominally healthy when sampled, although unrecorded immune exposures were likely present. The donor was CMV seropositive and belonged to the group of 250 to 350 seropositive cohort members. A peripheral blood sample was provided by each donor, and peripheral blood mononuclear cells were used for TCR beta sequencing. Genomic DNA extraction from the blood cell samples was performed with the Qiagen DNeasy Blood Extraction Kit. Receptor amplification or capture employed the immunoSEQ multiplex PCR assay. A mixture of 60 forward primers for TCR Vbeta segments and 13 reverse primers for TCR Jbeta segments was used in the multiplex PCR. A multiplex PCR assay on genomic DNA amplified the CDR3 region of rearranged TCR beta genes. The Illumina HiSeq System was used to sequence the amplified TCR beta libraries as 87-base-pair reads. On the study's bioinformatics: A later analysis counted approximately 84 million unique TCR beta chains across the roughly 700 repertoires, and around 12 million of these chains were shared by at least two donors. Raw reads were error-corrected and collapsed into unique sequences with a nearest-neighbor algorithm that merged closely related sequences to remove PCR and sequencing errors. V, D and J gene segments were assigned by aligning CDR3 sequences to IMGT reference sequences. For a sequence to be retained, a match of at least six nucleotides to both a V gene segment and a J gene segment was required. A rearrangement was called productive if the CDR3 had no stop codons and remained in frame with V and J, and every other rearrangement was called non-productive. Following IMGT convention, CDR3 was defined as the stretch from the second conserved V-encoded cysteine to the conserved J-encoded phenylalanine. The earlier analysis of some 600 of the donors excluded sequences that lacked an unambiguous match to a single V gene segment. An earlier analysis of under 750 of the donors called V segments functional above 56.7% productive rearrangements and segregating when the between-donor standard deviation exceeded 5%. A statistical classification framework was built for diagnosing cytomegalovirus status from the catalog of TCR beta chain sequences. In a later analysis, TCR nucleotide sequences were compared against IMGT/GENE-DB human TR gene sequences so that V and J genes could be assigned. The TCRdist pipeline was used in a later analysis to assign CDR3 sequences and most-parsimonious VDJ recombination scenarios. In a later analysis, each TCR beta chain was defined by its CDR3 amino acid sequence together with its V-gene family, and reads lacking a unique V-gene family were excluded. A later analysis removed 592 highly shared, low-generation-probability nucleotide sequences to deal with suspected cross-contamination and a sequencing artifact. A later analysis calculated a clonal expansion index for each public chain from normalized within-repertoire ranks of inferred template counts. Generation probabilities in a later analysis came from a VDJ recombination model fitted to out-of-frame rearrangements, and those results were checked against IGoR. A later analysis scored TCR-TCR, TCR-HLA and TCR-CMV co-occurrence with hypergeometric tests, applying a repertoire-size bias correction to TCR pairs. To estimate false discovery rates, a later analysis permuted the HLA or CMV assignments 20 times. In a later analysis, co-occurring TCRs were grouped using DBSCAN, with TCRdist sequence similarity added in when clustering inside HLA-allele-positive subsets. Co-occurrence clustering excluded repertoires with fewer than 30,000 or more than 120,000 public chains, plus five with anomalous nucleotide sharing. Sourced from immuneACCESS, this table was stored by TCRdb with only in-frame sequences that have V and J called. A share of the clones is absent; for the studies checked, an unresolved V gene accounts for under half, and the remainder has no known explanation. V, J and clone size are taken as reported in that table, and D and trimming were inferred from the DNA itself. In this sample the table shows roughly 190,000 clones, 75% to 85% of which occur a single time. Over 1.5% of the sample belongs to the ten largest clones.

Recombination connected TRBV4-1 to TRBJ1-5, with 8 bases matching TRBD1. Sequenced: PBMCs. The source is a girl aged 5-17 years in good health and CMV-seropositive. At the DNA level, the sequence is TGCGCCAGCAGCCAAGAAGACAGGGGTGGCAATCAGCCCCAGCATTTT. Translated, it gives CASSQEDRGGNQPQHF.